A single sample is the source of the 31 T cell receptor beta chains below, sequenced in a study of cytotoxic CD8 clonotypes in ibrutinib-treated CLL. Here immunoSEQ multiplex PCR was the method, and the copy in TCRdb shows in-frame clones only, minus some. The data hold over 75,000 clones, with 70% to 80% observed a single time. This sample comprised PBMCs, obtained after 12 months of ibrutinib treatment. Every receptor here comes from a human donor with chronic lymphocytic leukemia.

The chain employs TRBV10-3 and TRBJ1-1; a weak D match, TRBD1 (5 bases). The CDR3 totals 14 residues. The V gene's germline CDR1 is ENHRY and CDR2 SYGVKD. V lost 4 bases to trimming and J lost 4 bases, with 13 bases between them. The CDR3 region has the DNA TGTGCCATCAGTGGACTCCAGGGTTCCACTGAAGCTTTCTTT. It translates to CAISGLQGSTEAFF.

V and J are TRBV2 and TRBJ1-1; D is unclear. V was pared by 4 bases and J by 6 bases, with 21 bases between. This CDR3 comprises 16 residues. The germline V gene encodes CDR1 SNHLY and CDR2 FYNNEI. The CDR3, as DNA: TGTGCCAGCAGTGCAGAAGGGAGACTACAAGACTCTGAAGCTTTCTTT. It is translated as CASSAEGRLQDSEAFF.

This clone was seen only once. This chain joins TRBV7-2 and TRBJ2-7; 10 bases map to TRBD1. The CDR3 contains 15 residues. CDR1 SGHTA and CDR2 FQGNSA come from the germline V gene. The J segment lost 6 bases and the V segment lost 4 bases, leaving 9 bases of the junction unmatched. This CDR3 is CASSSGTGEKGEQYF. DNA of the CDR3: TGTGCCAGCAGCTCGGGGACAGGGGAAAAAGGCGAGCAGTACTTC.

The chain couples TRBV30 to TRBJ2-5; D could derive from TRBD1 or TRBD2 (6 bases each). Germline loops: CDR1 GTSNPN, CDR2 SVGIG (reference sequence). Trimming removed 1 base at V and 7 bases at J, with 13 bases between. The CDR3 loop spans 13 amino acids. CDR3 protein: CAWSEGGAVTQYF. DNA for the CDR3: TGTGCCTGGAGTGAGGGGGGCGCGGTGACCCAGTACTTC.

Regarding this clone: This sample includes further DNA sequences coding for the same CDR3. The rearrangement uses TRBV5-4 and TRBJ2-7; TRBD2 agrees at 10 bases. There are 16 residues in the CDR3. The germline V gene has CDR1 SGHNT and CDR2 YYREEE (reference sequence). J gave up 0 bases and V 0 bases, and 3 bases lay outside the gene matches. The CDR3 protein is CASSLAASGGSYEQYF. CDR3 in DNA: TGTGCCAGCAGCTTGGCGGCTAGCGGGGGCTCCTACGAGCAGTACTTC.

The V and J genes are TRBV5-6 and TRBJ2-7, with no clear D. Germline CDR1 SGHDT, CDR2 YYEEEE. V was shortened by 4 bases and J by 6 bases, with 8 bases between the two germline ends. The length of the CDR3 is 11 residues. CDR3 region: CASSQSREQYF. The CDR3 coding sequence is TGTGCCAGCAGCCAGTCCCGCGAGCAGTACTTC.

CDR3 residues: CAWSEGYEQYF. Written as DNA, the CDR3 is TGTGCCTGGAGTGAGGGGTACGAGCAGTACTTC. V is TRBV30 and J is TRBJ2-7, with a possible D match to TRBD1 (5 bases). CDR1 is GTSNPN, CDR2 SVGIG, per germline (reference sequence). CDR3 length: 11 residues. Trimming stripped 1 base from V and 4 bases from J, with 5 bases between.

The V and J genes are TRBV5-5 and TRBJ2-3, with D unresolved. The V end lost 1 base, the J end lost 7 bases, and 7 bases lay between the germline ends. The CDR3 runs 12 residues. The germline gives CDR1 SGHKS, CDR2 YYEKEE (reference sequence). CDR3 nucleotides: TGTGCCAGCAGCTTGTTTCCAAATACGCAGTATTTT. Translated: CASSLFPNTQYF.

The V call is TRBV5-8, the J call TRBJ2-1; 7 bases match TRBD2. CDR1 and CDR2 (germline): SGHTS, YDEGEE. With V trimmed by 6 bases and J by 5 bases, 17 bases remained unmatched. The CDR3 is 17 residues long. The CDR3 protein is CASTIWGGEPSNNEQFF. CDR3 bases: TGTGCCAGCACCATATGGGGGGGGGAACCCAGCAACAATGAGCAGTTCTTC.

V is TRBV29-1 and J is TRBJ1-2, with 9 bases lining up with TRBD1. CDR3 length equals 13 residues. V lost 7 bases and J lost 2; bases outside the gene matches: 5. The germline V gene encodes CDR1 SQVTM and CDR2 ANQGSEA. CDR3 amino acids: CSAPGQGNYGYTF. The CDR3 nucleotides read TGCAGCGCCCCGGGACAGGGAAACTATGGCTACACCTTC. Complete variable domain (other parts from reference TRBV29-1 and TRBJ1-2): SAVISQKPSRDICQRGTSLTIQCQVDSQVTMMFWYRQQPGQSLTLIATANQGSEATYESGFVIDKFPISRPNLTFSTLTVSNMSPEDSSIYLCSAPGQGNYGYTFGSGTRLTVV.

This clone occurred once. CDR3 amino acids: CASSLGVSYNEQFF. The CDR3 DNA follows: TGTGCCAGCAGTTTGGGGGTTTCCTACAATGAGCAGTTCTTC. The rearrangement links TRBV27 to TRBJ2-1; TRBD1 or TRBD2 may be the D gene (5 bases each). Germline V gene lookup returns CDR1 MNHEY and CDR2 SMNVEV (reference sequence). Trimming cost V 3 bases and J 1 base, with 7 bases left between them. The CDR3 is 14 residues long.

The chain links TRBV27 to TRBJ2-1; TRBD2 agrees at 10 bases. CDR1 is MNHEY, CDR2 SMNVEV, per germline (reference sequence). The CDR3 runs 14 residues. With 5 bases clipped from V and 6 bases from J, the junction kept 4 bases outside the gene matches. CDR3 residues: CASSRTSGRNEQFF. The CDR3 bases are TGTGCCAGCAGTCGGACTAGCGGCCGCAATGAGCAGTTCTTC.

The chain joins TRBV6-6 to TRBJ1-2; no clear D gene. V lost 2 bases and J lost 0, with 7 bases in between. Germline V gene sequence: CDR1 MNHNY, CDR2 SVGAGI (reference sequence). There are 14 residues in the CDR3. CDR3 bases: TGTGCCAGCAGTTACAAGGGTTCTAACTATGGCTACACCTTC. The encoded protein is CASSYKGSNYGYTF.

In its sample, this clone was seen many times. This chain joins TRBV7-6 and TRBJ2-3, with D possibly matching TRBD1 (5 bases). Germline loops: CDR1 SGHVS, CDR2 FNYEAQ. V shed 4 bases and J shed 2 bases, with 16 bases lying between them. This CDR3 comprises 16 residues. The CDR3 loop is CASSSPSGAYTDTQYF. For the CDR3, the DNA is TGTGCCAGCAGCTCCCCGTCTGGGGCCTACACAGATACGCAGTATTTT.

The chain couples TRBV12-5 to TRBJ1-1; 12 bases match TRBD1. Losses at the gene ends were 3 bases for V and 5 bases for J; bases not matched to a gene: 7. Germline values: CDR1 LGHNT, CDR2 FRNRAP. The CDR3 runs to 16 residues. This CDR3 is CASGFSGTGGKTEAFF. CDR3 bases: TGTGCTAGTGGTTTTTCCGGGACAGGGGGCAAGACTGAAGCTTTCTTT. The full variable domain, with the rest looked up from reference TRBV12-5 and TRBJ1-1, is DARVTQTPRHKVTEMGQEVTMRCQPILGHNTVFWYRQTMMQGLELLAYFRNRAPLDDSGMPKDRFSAEMPDATLATLKIQPSEPRDSAVYFCASGFSGTGGKTEAFFGQGTRLTVV.

For the CDR3, the DNA is TGTGCTAGTGGTTTGGCGAGGGCAGGGATCTCTGGGGCCAACGTCCTGACTTTC. Translation gives CASGLARAGISGANVLTF. This chain uses TRBV12-5 with TRBJ2-6; D is tentatively TRBD1 or TRBD2 (5 bases each). The V gene's germline CDR1 is LGHNT and CDR2 FRNRAP. This CDR3 has 18 residues. Trimming pared 1 base from V and 0 bases from J, leaving 13 bases between.

On this clone itself: Relative to the germline gene, one junction end is altered; a read error may explain this. This chain joins TRBV7-6 and TRBJ2-7; D unresolved. Germline V gene lookup returns CDR1 SGHVS and CDR2 FNYEAQ. The length of the CDR3 is 13 residues. CDR3 DNA: TGCGCCAGCAGCCAGGACCGCTCCTACGAGCAGTACTTC. This encodes CASSQDRSYEQYF.

This clone occurred a few times. This rearrangement joins TRBV29-1 to TRBJ1-1; D remains unclear. CDR1 and CDR2 (germline): SQVTM, ANQGSEA. Trimming pared 0 bases from V and 3 bases from J, leaving 5 bases between. The CDR3 has 12 residues. CDR3 DNA: TGCAGCGTTGAAGATGGTCACACTGAAGCTTTCTTT. Translated: CSVEDGHTEAFF.

For this clone: This sample includes further DNA sequences coding for the same CDR3. The chain joins TRBV20-1 to TRBJ2-5, with D possibly being TRBD1 (6 bases). The germline gives CDR1 DFQATT, CDR2 SNEGSKA (reference sequence). CDR3 length: 10 residues. Trimming left V 6 bases short and J 4 bases short, with 6 bases between. CDR3 DNA sequence: TGCAGTGCAGGGGGAGAGACCCAGTACTTC. It encodes CSAGGETQYF.

The rearrangement joins TRBV5-1 to TRBJ2-7; TRBD2 might be the D (7 bases). With 0 bases removed from V and 5 bases from J, the gap between germline ends came to 12 bases. Germline V gene lookup returns CDR1 SGHRS and CDR2 YFSETQ. The CDR3 runs to 14 residues. Here the CDR3 reads CASSLGEGVDEQYF. CDR3 sequence (DNA): TGCGCCAGCAGCTTGGGGGAGGGGGTCGACGAGCAGTACTTC.

This clone has only one observation. CDR3 protein: CASSAGQGVYEQYF. The DNA for the CDR3 is TGTGCCAGCAGTGCGGGACAGGGGGTCTACGAGCAGTACTTC. The gene calls are TRBV2 and TRBJ2-7; the match to TRBD1 covers 11 bases. Germline CDR1 reads SNHLY; CDR2 reads FYNNEI. Trimming took 4 bases from V and 3 from J; bases not matched to a gene: 2. The CDR3 covers 14 residues.

The rearrangement joins TRBV29-1 to TRBJ1-1; D may be TRBD1 (5 bases). Germline CDR1 and CDR2: SQVTM and ANQGSEA. V shed 4 bases and J shed 3 bases, with 15 bases lying between them. The CDR3 sequence is 14 residues long. The CDR3 region is CSVVFQGRDTEAFF. Here the CDR3 DNA reads TGCAGCGTTGTGTTTCAGGGTCGAGACACTGAAGCTTTCTTT.

This sequence joins TRBV30 and TRBJ2-5; D possibly corresponds to TRBD1 (5 bases). The germline V and J ends were trimmed by 3 bases and 1 base, with 9 bases remaining between them. This CDR3 region has 13 residues. CDR1 is GTSNPN and CDR2 is SVGIG in the germline V gene (reference sequence). The CDR3 DNA is TGTGCCTGGAGCGCAGGGTTCCAAGAGACCCAGTACTTC. Translated: CAWSAGFQETQYF. Full variable domain (outside the CDR3, taken from reference TRBV30 and TRBJ2-5): SQTIHQWPATLVQPVGSPLSLECTVEGTSNPNLYWYRQAAGRGLQLLFYSVGIGQISSEVPQNLSASRPQDRQFILSSKKLLLSDSGFYLCAWSAGFQETQYFGPGTRLLVL.

The J gene is TRBJ1-5, the V gene TRBV19; D may be TRBD1 (6 bases). This CDR3 is 15 amino acids long. The ends were cut back, 7 bases at V and 9 bases at J, with 22 bases in the middle. Germline CDR1 reads LNHDA; CDR2 reads SQIVND (reference sequence). The CDR3 DNA reads TGTGCCAGTAAAGCCGACAGGTCGGTGGGCTGGCCCCAGCATTTT. This translates into CASKADRSVGWPQHF.

The chain carries TRBV15 and TRBJ2-1, with a possible D match to TRBD2 (5 bases). The CDR3 is 14 residues long. The germline V gene encodes CDR1 LNHNV and CDR2 YYDKDF (reference sequence). The V gene lost 0 bases and the J gene lost 5 bases, with 8 bases spanning the gap. CDR3 in amino acids: CATSRDRGNNEQFF. The CDR3 bases are TGTGCCACCAGCAGAGATCGGGGAAACAATGAGCAGTTCTTC.

The gene calls are TRBV11-2 and TRBJ1-2, with TRBD1 matching over 8 bases. Germline V lookup: CDR1 SGHAT, CDR2 FQNNGV. V shed 0 bases, J shed 4 bases, and the junction held 4 bases outside the gene matches. This CDR3 has 15 amino acids. As DNA, the CDR3 is TGTGCCAGCAGCTTAGATAGGACAGGGACCTATGGCTACACCTTC. Protein: CASSLDRTGTYGYTF.

The chain couples TRBV28 to TRBJ1-1, with 10 bases aligning to TRBD1. The V gene's germline CDR1 is MDHEN and CDR2 SYDVKM. The trim removed 6 bases at V and 3 bases at J, leaving 1 base unmatched. The CDR3 contains 13 residues. CDR3 bases: TGTGCCAGCAGAGGACAGGGGGACACTGAAGCTTTCTTT. Translating gives CASRGQGDTEAFF.

This rearrangement joins TRBV30 to TRBJ2-7, with unresolved D. CDR1 and CDR2 (germline): GTSNPN, SVGIG (reference sequence). V was clipped by 2 bases and J by 6 bases, with 14 bases between them. The CDR3 loop spans 13 amino acids. The CDR3 bases are TGTGCCTGGAGTCCCACGCTGTTCCCCGAGCAGTACTTC. Its translation: CAWSPTLFPEQYF.

This clone was recorded at least ten times. A read error may account for a junction end that differs from germline. The chain combines TRBV19 with TRBJ1-1; the D is unclear. The CDR3 is 13 amino acids. Germline CDR1 reads LNHDA; CDR2 reads SQIVND (reference sequence). CDR3 sequence (DNA): TGTGCCAGTACTAGTAGTAGGAACGCTGAAGCTTTCTTT. This gives the protein CASTSSRNAEAFF. Complete variable domain (other parts from reference TRBV19 and TRBJ1-1): DGGITQSPKYLFRKEGQNVTLSCEQNLNHDAMYWYRQDPGQGLRLIYYSQIVNDFQKGDIAEGYSVSREKKESFPLTVTSAQKNPTAFYLCASTSSRNAEAFFGQGTRLTVV.

This clone has only a few counts. The V gene is TRBV5-6, the J gene TRBJ1-6, with 9 bases matching TRBD1. Germline CDR1 and CDR2: SGHDT and YYEEEE. The CDR3 is 15 amino acids. J lost 5 bases, V lost 1 base, and 1 base had no gene match. The CDR3, as DNA: TGTGCCAGCAGCTTGTGGGACAGGGATAATTCACCCCTCCACTTT. Translating gives CASSLWDRDNSPLHF.

This clone was recorded a few times. The chain joins TRBV10-3 to TRBJ1-2; D is undetermined. Trimming took off 2 bases at V and 13 bases at J, with 8 bases between the two ends. Germline assignment: CDR1 ENHRY and CDR2 SYGVKD. The CDR3 runs 10 residues. Written as DNA, the CDR3 is TGTGCCATCAGTGAGACCTTTATCACCTTC. Residues: CAISETFITF.